Detailed here is one T cell receptor beta chain. TCR beta libraries were built with iRepertoire HTBI primers and Arm-PCR of CDR3 regions. TCRdb used MiXCR to reprocess the multiplex PCR reads, holding one entry per CDR3 protein. This sample has 450,000 to 500,000 distinct CDR3 sequences; around 15% occur once, and the top ten carry 12%. The record originates from a study of regulatory T cells in long-lasting Graves disease. As for time point: newly diagnosed GD, antithyroid drugs for less than 3 months. TCR sequences were obtained from RNA taken from PBMCs. This same sample was also taken into another study, of T cells in Graves' hyperthyroidism and ophthalmopathy.

The origin of this receptor is a man in his forties with Graves disease. The material sequenced was peripheral blood mononuclear cells (PBMCs), taken at new diagnosis, from a patient treated with antithyroid drugs.

CDR3 sequence reads: CASSYGGTGGTGELFF. DNA for the CDR3: TGTGCCAGCAGCTACGGCGGGACAGGGGGTACCGGGGAGCTGTTTTTT. The rearrangement joins TRBV7-3 to TRBJ2-2, with 11 bases fitting TRBD1. This CDR3 has 16 amino acids. Germline lookup yields CDR1 SGHTA and CDR2 FQGTGA. V shed 4 bases, J shed 5 bases, and the junction held 6 bases outside the gene matches.